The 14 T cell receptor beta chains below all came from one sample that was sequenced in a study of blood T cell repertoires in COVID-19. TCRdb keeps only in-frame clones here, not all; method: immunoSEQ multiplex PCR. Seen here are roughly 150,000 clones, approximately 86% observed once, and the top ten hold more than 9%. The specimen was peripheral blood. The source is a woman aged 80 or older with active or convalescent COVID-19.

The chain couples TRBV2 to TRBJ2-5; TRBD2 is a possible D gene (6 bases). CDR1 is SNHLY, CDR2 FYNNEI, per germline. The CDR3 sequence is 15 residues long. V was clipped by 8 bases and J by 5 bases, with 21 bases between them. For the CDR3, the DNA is TGTGCCAGCGGGGCCCTCGCGGGGACGGGGGAGACCCAGTACTTC. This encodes CASGALAGTGETQYF.

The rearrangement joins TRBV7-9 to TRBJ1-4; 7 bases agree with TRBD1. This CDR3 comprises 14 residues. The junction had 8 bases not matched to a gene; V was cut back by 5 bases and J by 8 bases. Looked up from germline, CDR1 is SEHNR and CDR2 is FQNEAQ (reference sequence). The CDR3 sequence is CASSQGGGGEKLFF. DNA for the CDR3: TGTGCCAGCAGCCAGGGGGGAGGTGGCGAAAAACTGTTTTTT.

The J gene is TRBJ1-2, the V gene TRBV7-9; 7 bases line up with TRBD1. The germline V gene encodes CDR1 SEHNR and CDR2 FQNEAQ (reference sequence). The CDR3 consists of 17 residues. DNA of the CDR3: TGTGCAGGAATTAGACAGGGAAAAAACCTTCCTAACTATGGCTACACCTTC. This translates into CAGIRQGKNLPNYGYTF.

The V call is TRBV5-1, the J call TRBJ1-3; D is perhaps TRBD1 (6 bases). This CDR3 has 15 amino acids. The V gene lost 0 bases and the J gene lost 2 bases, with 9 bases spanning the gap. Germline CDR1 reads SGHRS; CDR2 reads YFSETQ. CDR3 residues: CASSLDRDTGNTIYF. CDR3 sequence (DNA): TGCGCCAGCAGCTTGGACAGGGATACTGGAAACACCATATATTTT. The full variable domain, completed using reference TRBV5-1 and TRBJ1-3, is KAGVTQTPRYLIKTRGQQVTLSCSPISGHRSVSWYQQTPGQGLQFLFEYFSETQRNKGNFPGRFSGRQFSNSRSEMNVSTLELGDSALYLCASSLDRDTGNTIYFGEGSWLTVV.

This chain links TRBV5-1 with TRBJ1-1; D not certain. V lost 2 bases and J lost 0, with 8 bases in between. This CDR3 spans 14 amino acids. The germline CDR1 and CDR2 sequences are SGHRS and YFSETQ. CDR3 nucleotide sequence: TGCGCCAGCAGCTTAAGCGGGTTGAACACTGAAGCTTTCTTT. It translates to CASSLSGLNTEAFF.

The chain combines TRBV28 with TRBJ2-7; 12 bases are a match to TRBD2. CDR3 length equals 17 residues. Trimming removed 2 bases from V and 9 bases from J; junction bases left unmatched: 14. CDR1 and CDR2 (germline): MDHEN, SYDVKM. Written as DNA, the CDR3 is TGTGCCAGCAGTTTAATCGGGCTAGCGGGAGGGGCCCAGGGGCAGTACTTC. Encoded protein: CASSLIGLAGGAQGQYF. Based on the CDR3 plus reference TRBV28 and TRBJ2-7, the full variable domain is DVKVTQSSRYLVKRTGEKVFLECVQDMDHENMFWYRQDPGLGLRLIYFSYDVKMKEKGDIPEGYSVSREKKERFSLILESASTNQTSMYLCASSLIGLAGGAQGQYFGPGTRLTVT.

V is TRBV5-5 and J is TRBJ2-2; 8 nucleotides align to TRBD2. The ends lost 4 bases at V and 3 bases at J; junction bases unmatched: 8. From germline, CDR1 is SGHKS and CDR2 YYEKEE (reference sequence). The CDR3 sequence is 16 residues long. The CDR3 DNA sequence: TGTGCCAGCAGCCCGGGGGGCGGGAGGCACACCGGGGAGCTGTTTTTT. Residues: CASSPGGGRHTGELFF.

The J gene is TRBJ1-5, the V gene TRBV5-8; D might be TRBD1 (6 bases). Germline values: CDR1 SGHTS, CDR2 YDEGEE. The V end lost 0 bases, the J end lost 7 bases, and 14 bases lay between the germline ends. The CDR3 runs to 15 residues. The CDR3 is CASSLGQDVTQPQHF. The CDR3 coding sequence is TGTGCCAGCAGCTTGGGACAGGATGTTACCCAGCCCCAGCATTTT. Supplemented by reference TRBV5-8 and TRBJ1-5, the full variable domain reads EAGVTQSPTHLIKTRGQQATLRCSPISGHTSVYWYQQALGLGLQFLLWYDEGEERNRGNFPPRFSGRQFPNYSSELNVNALELEDSALYLCASSLGQDVTQPQHFGDGTRLSIL.

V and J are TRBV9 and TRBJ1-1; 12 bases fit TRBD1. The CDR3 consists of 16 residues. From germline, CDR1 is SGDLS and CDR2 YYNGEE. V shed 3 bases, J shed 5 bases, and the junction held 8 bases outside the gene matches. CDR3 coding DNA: TGTGCCAGCAGCGCTGGGGACAGGGGGCCGGGAACTGAAGCTTTCTTT. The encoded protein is CASSAGDRGPGTEAFF. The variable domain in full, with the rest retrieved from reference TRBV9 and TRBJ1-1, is DSGVTQTPKHLITATGQRVTLRCSPRSGDLSVYWYQQSLDQGLQFLIQYYNGEERAKGNILERFSAQQFPDLHSELNLSSLELGDSALYFCASSAGDRGPGTEAFFGQGTRLTVV.

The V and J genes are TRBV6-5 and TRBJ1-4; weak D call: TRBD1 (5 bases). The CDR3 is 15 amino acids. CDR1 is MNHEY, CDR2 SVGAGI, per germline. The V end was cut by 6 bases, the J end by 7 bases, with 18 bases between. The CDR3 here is CASSPKQQGGEKLFF. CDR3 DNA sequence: TGTGCCAGCAGCCCCAAGCAGCAGGGTGGTGAAAAACTGTTTTTT.

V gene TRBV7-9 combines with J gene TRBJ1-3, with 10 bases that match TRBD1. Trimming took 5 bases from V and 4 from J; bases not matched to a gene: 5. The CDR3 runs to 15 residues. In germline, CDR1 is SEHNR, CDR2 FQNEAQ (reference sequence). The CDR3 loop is CASSPTGGSGNTIYF. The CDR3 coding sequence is TGTGCCAGCAGCCCGACAGGGGGCTCCGGAAACACCATATATTTT.

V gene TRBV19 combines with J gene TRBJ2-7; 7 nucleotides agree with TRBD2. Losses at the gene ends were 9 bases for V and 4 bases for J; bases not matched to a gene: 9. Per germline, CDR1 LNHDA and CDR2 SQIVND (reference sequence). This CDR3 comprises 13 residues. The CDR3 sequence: CASRIAGGYEQYF. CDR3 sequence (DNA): TGTGCCAGCCGTATAGCGGGTGGGTACGAGCAGTACTTC.

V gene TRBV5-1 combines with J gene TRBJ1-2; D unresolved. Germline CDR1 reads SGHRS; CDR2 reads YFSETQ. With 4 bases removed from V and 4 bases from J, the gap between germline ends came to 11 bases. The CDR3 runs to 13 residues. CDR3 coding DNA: TGCGCCAGCAGCACCGACGGGATCTATGGCTACACCTTC. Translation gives CASSTDGIYGYTF.

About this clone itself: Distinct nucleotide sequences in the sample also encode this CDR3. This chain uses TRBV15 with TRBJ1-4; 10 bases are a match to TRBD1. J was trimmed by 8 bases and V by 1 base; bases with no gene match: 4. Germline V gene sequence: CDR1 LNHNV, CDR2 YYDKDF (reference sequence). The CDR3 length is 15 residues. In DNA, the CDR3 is TGTGCCACCAGCAGAGGACAGGGGGCTGTCGAAAAACTGTTTTTT. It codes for CATSRGQGAVEKLFF.